The 12 T cell receptor beta chains below were found in one sample sequenced in a study of Ad26.COV2.S vaccination and SARS-CoV-2 variants. Here immunoSEQ multiplex PCR was the method, and the copy in TCRdb shows in-frame clones only, minus some. The profile covers more than 85,000 clones, with around 81% appearing a single time and 17% taken by the ten largest. Source: peripheral blood, taken after recovery from COVID-19. All receptors derive from a human donor who had recovered from COVID-19.

The J gene is TRBJ1-6, the V gene TRBV7-6; D not certain. V was shortened by 5 bases and J by 0 bases, with 11 bases between the two germline ends. CDR1 is SGHVS and CDR2 is FNYEAQ in the germline V gene. The CDR3 totals 16 residues. CDR3 sequence reads: CASSIRESSYNSPLHF. The CDR3 DNA sequence: TGTGCCAGCAGCATAAGGGAGAGCTCCTATAATTCACCCCTCCACTTT.

The chain employs TRBV4-2 and TRBJ1-6; D perhaps matches TRBD1 (6 bases). The CDR3 extends over 15 amino acids. CDR1 LGHNA and CDR2 YNFKEQ come from the germline V gene. V was clipped by 1 base and J by 6 bases, with 10 bases between them. CDR3 loop: CASSQGDIGNSPLHF. CDR3 DNA sequence: TGTGCCAGCAGCCAAGGGGACATAGGTAATTCACCCCTCCACTTT.

V and J are TRBV21-1 and TRBJ2-5; the D call TRBD2 from the table was never checked on the DNA. TRBV21-1 is listed as a pseudogene. The CDR3 consists of 12 residues. CDR3 sequence reads: CASSKGGETQYF. As DNA, the CDR3 is TGTGCCAGCAGCAAAGGAGGAGAGACCCAGTACTTC.

This rearrangement joins TRBV27 to TRBJ1-1; D not resolved. CDR1 is MNHEY, CDR2 SMNVEV, per germline (reference sequence). Trimming removed 1 base at V and 7 bases at J, with 10 bases between. This CDR3 is 13 amino acids long. The CDR3, as DNA: TGTGCCAGCAGTTTATTGGGCGAGATTGAAGCTTTCTTT. Protein sequence: CASSLLGEIEAFF.

This clone came up once. The V gene is TRBV19, the J gene TRBJ2-5; D not certain. V lost 3 bases to trimming and J lost 5 bases, with 16 bases between them. The germline V gene encodes CDR1 LNHDA and CDR2 SQIVND (reference sequence). CDR3 length equals 15 residues. CDR3 coding DNA: TGTGCCAGTAGTATTATGGGGATTATGGGGGAGACCCAGTACTTC. Encoded protein: CASSIMGIMGETQYF.

J is TRBJ2-1 and V is TRBV2; D is possibly TRBD1 (6 bases). Trimming took 6 bases from V and 5 from J, leaving 11 bases between them. Germline V gene sequence: CDR1 SNHLY, CDR2 FYNNEI. This CDR3 has 13 amino acids. Written as DNA, the CDR3 is TGTGCCAGCAGACCCGACAGGAACAATGAGCAGTTCTTC. Its protein product is CASRPDRNNEQFF.

The V call is TRBV5-6, the J call TRBJ2-3, with D perhaps TRBD2 (7 bases). Trimming left V 6 bases short and J 6 bases short, with 11 bases between. Germline V gene sequence: CDR1 SGHDT, CDR2 YYEEEE. The CDR3 is 12 residues long. The CDR3 DNA follows: TGTGCCAGCACGGGGGGCGGGGATACGCAGTATTTT. This encodes CASTGGGDTQYF.

CDR3 residues: CASSVGLSQPDSEQYF. The CDR3 DNA reads TGTGCCAGCAGCGTCGGTCTTTCCCAGCCTGACTCCGAGCAGTACTTC. The chain employs TRBV9 and TRBJ2-7; D remains unclear. Trimming took 2 bases from V and 6 from J, leaving 21 bases between them. The CDR3 runs to 16 residues. In germline, CDR1 is SGDLS, CDR2 YYNGEE.

The chain uses TRBV13 and TRBJ1-3; no clear D. The germline gives CDR1 PRHDT, CDR2 FYEKMQ (reference sequence). The CDR3 is made up of 14 amino acids. V shed 1 base and J shed 4 bases, with 8 bases lying between them. The CDR3 DNA is TGTGCCAGCAGCTTAGTAGCAGTAGGAAACACCATATATTTT. Translation: CASSLVAVGNTIYF.

The chain joins TRBV19 to TRBJ1-1; D ambiguous. Trimming cost V 3 bases and J 1 base, with 12 bases left between them. Germline lookup yields CDR1 LNHDA and CDR2 SQIVND (reference sequence). The CDR3 consists of 15 residues. As DNA, the CDR3 is TGTGCCAGTAGTATGGGGAGGACCCAGAACACTGAAGCTTTCTTT. Protein product: CASSMGRTQNTEAFF. Full variable domain (rest looked up from reference TRBV19 and TRBJ1-1): DGGITQSPKYLFRKEGQNVTLSCEQNLNHDAMYWYRQDPGQGLRLIYYSQIVNDFQKGDIAEGYSVSREKKESFPLTVTSAQKNPTAFYLCASSMGRTQNTEAFFGQGTRLTVV.

This chain uses TRBV11-2 with TRBJ2-1; D possibly uses TRBD1 or TRBD2 (5 bases each). Trimming left V 2 bases short and J 1 base short, with 15 bases between. CDR3 length: 17 residues. Germline V gene lookup returns CDR1 SGHAT and CDR2 FQNNGV. CDR3 sequence reads: CASSLSSGTVSYNEQFF. The CDR3 DNA reads as TGTGCCAGCAGCTTATCTTCCGGGACCGTATCCTACAATGAGCAGTTCTTC.

The chain has TRBV11-2 and TRBJ2-3, with D unresolved. V was pared by 2 bases and J by 4 bases, with 10 bases between. The CDR3 has 14 residues. Per germline, CDR1 SGHAT and CDR2 FQNNGV. This CDR3 is CASSLLSSSDTQYF. The CDR3 coding sequence is TGTGCCAGCAGCTTATTATCATCATCAGATACGCAGTATTTT.